This TCR beta chain was observed in a study of T cells in Graves' hyperthyroidism and ophthalmopathy. Study-wide results and caveats: Classification by a 13 V-J model distinguished ophthalmopathy from stable hyperthyroidism.

Trimming pared 4 bases from V and 5 bases from J, leaving 17 bases between. The germline V gene encodes CDR1 SEHNR and CDR2 FQNEAQ (reference sequence). The CDR3 totals 15 residues. This clonotype was counted many times. No antigen is known for it. RNA transcripts yielded amplified TCR beta CDR3 regions. Carried out on the TCR CDR3, a first-round RT-PCR used the HTBI primer set. Each CDR3 protein is one row after TCRdb ran MiXCR on the multiplex PCR reads. The table shows hundreds of thousands of distinct CDR3 sequences, with about 15% occurring only once. Material: blood. The TCR was taken from a woman under 30 with Graves' ophthalmopathy. The V gene is TRBV7-9, the J gene TRBJ1-1, with D perhaps matching TRBD1 (6 bases). For the CDR3, the DNA is TGTGCCAGCAGCTGGCAGGAGGGGGAAGGAACTGAAGCTTTCTTT. It specifies CASSWQEGEGTEAFF.